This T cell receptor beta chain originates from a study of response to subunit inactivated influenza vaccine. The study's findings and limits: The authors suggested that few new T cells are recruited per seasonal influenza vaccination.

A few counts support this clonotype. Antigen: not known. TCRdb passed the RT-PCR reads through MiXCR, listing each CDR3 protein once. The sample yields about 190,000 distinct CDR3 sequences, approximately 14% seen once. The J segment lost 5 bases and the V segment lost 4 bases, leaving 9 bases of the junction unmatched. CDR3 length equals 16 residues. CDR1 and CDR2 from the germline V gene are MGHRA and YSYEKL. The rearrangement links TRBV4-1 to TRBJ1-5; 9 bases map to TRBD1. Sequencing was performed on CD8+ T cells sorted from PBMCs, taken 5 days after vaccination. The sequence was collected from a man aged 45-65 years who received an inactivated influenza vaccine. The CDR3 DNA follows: TGCGCCAGCAGCCCGAACCGGGACAGGGTCTATCAGCCCCAGCATTTT. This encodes CASSPNRDRVYQPQHF.